These T cell receptor beta chains were read from a single sample in a study of T-cell reconstitution after alpha-beta-depleted transplantation in children. TCRdb passed the PCR reads through MiXCR, listing each CDR3 protein once. The sample includes hundreds of thousands of distinct CDR3 sequences, 15% to 20% of them seen just once. The sample consisted of PBMCs, mostly from graft donor cells, taken 360 days after TCRalphabeta/CD19-depleted stem cell transplant. All receptors derive from a male patient between 2 and 15 years old who had a stem cell transplant for acute lymphoblastic leukemia, so the T cells may come from the graft donor. Both conserved end residues are part of each CDR3. A D gene is named only where the DNA matches it firmly. The size field is filled for only some rows; it gives once, few, many or a size class.

j_call | clone_size | d_call | v_call | cdr3_aa | cdr3_nt
TRBJ1-1 | NA | NA | TRBV20-1 | CSARGGLMNTEAFF | TGCAGTGCCAGGGGCGGACTGATGAACACTGAAGCTTTCTTT
TRBJ2-2 | many | NA | TRBV15 | CATSRDMGRLNTGELFF | TGTGCCACCAGCAGAGATATGGGCAGGTTGAACACCGGGGAGCTGTTTTTT
TRBJ2-5 | NA | NA | TRBV29-1 | CSVQFRGTPAEETQYF | TGCAGCGTCCAATTCAGAGGAACCCCGGCCGAAGAGACCCAGTACTTC
TRBJ2-5 | few | NA | TRBV6-5 | CASSYWDPDHQETQYF | TGTGCCAGCAGTTACTGGGACCCGGACCACCAAGAGACCCAGTACTTC
TRBJ2-7 | many | NA | TRBV5-6 | CASSFRAYEQYF | TGTGCCAGCAGCTTCCGGGCCTACGAGCAGTACTTC
TRBJ2-5 | few | NA | TRBV4-1 | CASSQANWQNSGTQYF | TGCGCCAGCAGCCAAGCAAATTGGCAGAACTCGGGGACCCAGTACTTC
TRBJ1-6 | NA | NA | TRBV20-1 | CSAEGGSYNSPLHF | TGCAGTGCCGAGGGAGGCTCCTATAATTCACCCCTCCACTTT
TRBJ1-3 | NA | NA | TRBV12-3/TRBV12-4 | CASIRGSVGNTIYF | TGTGCCAGCATTAGGGGGTCTGTGGGAAACACCATATATTTT
TRBJ2-7 | NA | TRBD2 | TRBV4-1 | CASSRGGASYEQYF | TGCGCCAGCAGCCGCGGGGGGGCCTCCTACGAGCAGTACTTC
TRBJ2-3 | few | TRBD2 | TRBV4-3 | CASSQKRDLAGGRDTQYF | TGCGCCAGCAGCCAGAAGAGGGACCTAGCGGGAGGACGAGATACGCAGTATTTT
TRBJ2-1 | few | NA | TRBV29-1 | CSVGAAIEQFF | TGCAGCGTTGGGGCGGCTATTGAGCAGTTCTTC
TRBJ2-3 | many | TRBD2 | TRBV15 | CATSRDRTSGADTQYF | TGTGCCACCAGCAGAGATAGGACTAGCGGAGCCGATACGCAGTATTTT
TRBJ2-7 | NA | NA | TRBV7-2 | CASSLATSRGVYEQYF | TGTGCCAGCAGCTTAGCGACTAGCAGGGGGGTCTACGAGCAGTACTTC
TRBJ1-5 | few | TRBD1 | TRBV4-2 | CASSPDRGSNQPQHF | TGTGCCAGCAGCCCGGACAGGGGTAGCAATCAGCCCCAGCATTTT
TRBJ2-5 | NA | NA | TRBV29-1 | CSVDGEFQETQYF | TGCAGCGTTGACGGGGAGTTCCAAGAGACCCAGTACTTC
TRBJ1-1 | many | NA | TRBV12-3/TRBV12-4 | CASSLSAVMNTEAFF | TGTGCCAGCAGTTTAAGCGCCGTGATGAACACTGAAGCTTTCTTT
TRBJ2-7 | NA | NA | TRBV5-1 | CASSLSPGSGYEQYF | TGCGCCAGCAGCCTGTCCCCGGGATCTGGCTACGAGCAGTACTTC
TRBJ1-4 | NA | NA | TRBV5-1 | CASSSDRNEKLFF | TGCGCCAGCAGCTCCGACAGGAATGAAAAACTGTTTTTT
TRBJ2-7 | few | NA | TRBV12-3/TRBV12-4 | CASSFNPGYEQYF | TGTGCCAGCAGTTTTAACCCGGGCTACGAGCAGTACTTC
TRBJ2-5 | many | NA | TRBV12-3/TRBV12-4 | CASSLAGRAQYF | TGTGCCAGCAGTCTTGCGGGCAGGGCCCAGTACTTC